One and the same sample provided the 24 T cell receptor beta chains below, sequenced in a study of blood T cells in healthy people across ages. For the second PCR, which ran for roughly 6 to 12 cycles, a sample-barcoded 5' primer and a J-beta primer mix were used. Each CDR3 protein gets one entry after TCRdb re-called the 5' RACE reads with MiXCR. In the table there are hundreds of thousands of distinct CDR3 sequences, around 62% of which are singletons. Specimen: blood. The receptors derive from a man between 25 and 39 years old in good health.

The chain joins TRBV9 to TRBJ2-5; D is perhaps TRBD1 or TRBD2 (5 bases each). The J call may be wrong; the DNA end is better matched by TRBJ2-4. Per the germline V gene, CDR1 is SGDLS and CDR2 is YYNGEE. The CDR3 is 15 amino acids. DNA for the CDR3: TGTGCCAGCAGCGTAGTAGGAGGCGAGGGGAACATTCAGTACTTC. Amino acids: CASSVVGGEGNIQYF.

This clonotype was seen more than once but under ten times. The chain links TRBV12-3 or TRBV12-4 to TRBJ1-2, with D unresolved. V lost 6 bases, J lost 6 bases, and 14 bases lay in between. This CDR3 comprises 13 residues. The DNA of the CDR3 is TGTGCCAGCAGCCCTTCCGTTTGGGATGGCTACACCTTC. This gives the protein CASSPSVWDGYTF.

V gene TRBV6-5 combines with J gene TRBJ2-5, with 8 bases lining up with TRBD1. Germline V gene lookup returns CDR1 MNHEY and CDR2 SVGAGI. The CDR3 has 13 amino acids. Trimming at V came to 6 bases and at J to 5 bases, leaving 5 bases not matched to a gene. In nucleotides, the CDR3 is TGTGCCAGCAGGCCAGGGGGCTTGGAGACCCAGTACTTC. It specifies CASRPGGLETQYF.

This clonotype was detected only a few times. The rearrangement uses TRBV5-1 and TRBJ2-7, with D maybe TRBD1 (5 bases). The CDR3 sequence is 14 residues long. The germline V and J ends were trimmed by 3 bases and 9 bases, with 19 bases remaining between them. Germline V lookup: CDR1 SGHRS, CDR2 YFSETQ. The CDR3 spells CASSSLDTSQGQYF. DNA for the CDR3: TGCGCCAGCAGCTCCCTCGACACCTCCCAGGGGCAGTACTTC.

This sequence joins TRBV5-1 and TRBJ2-5; TRBD1 aligns across 8 bases. Trimming removed 0 bases from V and 4 bases from J; junction bases left unmatched: 5. The CDR3 is 15 amino acids. Germline values: CDR1 SGHRS, CDR2 YFSETQ. DNA for the CDR3: TGCGCCAGCAGCTTGGGGGACAGGATGGTAGAGACCCAGTACTTC. Amino acids: CASSLGDRMVETQYF.

The genes are TRBV7-2 and TRBJ2-7; 9 bases fit TRBD1. Trimming at V came to 5 bases and at J to 2 bases, leaving 10 bases not matched to a gene. This CDR3 comprises 16 residues. Germline V gene sequence: CDR1 SGHTA, CDR2 FQGNSA. This chain's CDR3 is CASSRQSGQGTYEQYF. CDR3 in DNA: TGTGCCAGCAGCCGCCAGTCGGGACAGGGTACCTACGAGCAGTACTTC.

The chain combines TRBV7-3 with TRBJ1-6; TRBD1 matches 7 bases. The germline V gene has CDR1 SGHTA and CDR2 FQGTGA. This CDR3 has 14 residues. The trim removed 4 bases at V and 10 bases at J, leaving 7 bases unmatched. The CDR3 DNA is TGTGCCAGCAGCTCAGGGACAGAGACCTCACCCCTCCACTTT. Translated, it gives CASSSGTETSPLHF. The full variable domain, rest sourced from reference TRBV7-3 and TRBJ1-6, is GAGVSQTPSNKVTEKGKYVELRCDPISGHTALYWYRQSLGQGPEFLIYFQGTGAADDSGLPNDRFFAVRPEGSVSTLKIQRTERGDSAVYLCASSSGTETSPLHFGNGTRLTVT.

The V call is TRBV10-3, the J call TRBJ2-7; perhaps TRBD2 as D (5 bases). CDR3 length equals 13 residues. Trimming cost V 6 bases and J 2 bases, with 11 bases left between them. Germline V gene lookup returns CDR1 ENHRY and CDR2 SYGVKD. CDR3 in DNA: TGTGCCATCAGGCGGGTCGAAGCCTACGAGCAGTACTTC. It is translated as CAIRRVEAYEQYF.

Only a few counts were recorded for this clonotype. The chain is built from TRBV4-3 and TRBJ2-7; D perhaps matches TRBD2 (5 bases). The CDR3 has 15 residues. Germline V gene sequence: CDR1 LGHNA, CDR2 YSLEER. Trimming took 2 bases from V and 3 from J, leaving 14 bases between them. The CDR3 DNA sequence: TGCGCCAGCAGCCAATCCCCGGAACGGGGCTACGAGCAGTACTTC. As protein: CASSQSPERGYEQYF.

V usage is TRBV2 and J usage is TRBJ1-3, with a weak D call TRBD1 (6 bases). Per the germline V gene, CDR1 is SNHLY and CDR2 is FYNNEI. V lost 10 bases, J lost 4 bases, and 17 bases lay in between. CDR3 size: 14 residues. The CDR3 protein is CAIRNRGTGNTIYF. The DNA of the CDR3 is TGTGCCATCAGAAATAGGGGGACGGGAAACACCATATATTTT.

As to this clonotype: This may arise from a read error, as a much more abundant clone is one base away. CDR3 nucleotide sequence: TGTGCCAGCAGCTTAGCGGGGGGGCCTAGTGAGCAGTACTTC. Translated: CASSLAGGPSEQYF. V and J are TRBV7-2 and TRBJ2-5; possible D gene TRBD2, 7 bases. This CDR3 is built from 14 residues. Germline loops: CDR1 SGHTA, CDR2 FQGNSA. Trimming removed 0 bases at V and 11 bases at J, with 16 bases between.

Only a few counts were recorded for this clonotype. This chain uses TRBV7-2 with TRBJ2-1; 8 bases match TRBD1. Germline lookup yields CDR1 SGHTA and CDR2 FQGNSA. Trimming removed 5 bases from V and 6 bases from J; junction bases left unmatched: 6. This CDR3 is built from 14 residues. This chain's CDR3 is CASSQPDRGNEQFF. The CDR3, as DNA: TGTGCCAGCAGCCAACCTGACAGGGGCAATGAGCAGTTCTTC.

This chain joins TRBV6-5 and TRBJ1-2; D not resolved. The ends were cut back, 2 bases at V and 4 bases at J, with 8 bases in the middle. Per germline, CDR1 MNHEY and CDR2 SVGAGI. This CDR3 has 13 amino acids. In DNA form, the CDR3 reads TGTGCCAGCAGTTACAACACCGTCTATGGCTACACCTTC. It translates to CASSYNTVYGYTF.

The DNA for the CDR3 is TGTGCCAGCGGTCCGTCCATGGGGGGGCCATATGAGCAGTTCTTC. Amino acids: CASGPSMGGPYEQFF. This rearrangement joins TRBV5-5 to TRBJ2-1; D might be TRBD2 (7 bases). This CDR3 region has 15 residues. Deletions cut 7 bases from V and 8 bases from J, with 22 bases between. CDR1 is SGHKS, CDR2 YYEKEE, per germline (reference sequence).

Comment on this clonotype: A much larger clone lies a single base off, so this may be a read error. As DNA, the CDR3 is TGTGCCAGCACCACATCCGGGCCTCCGTACTTC. It yields the protein CASTTSGPPYF. This chain connects TRBV9 to TRBJ2-7; D is uncertain. CDR1 and CDR2 (germline): SGDLS, YYNGEE. The CDR3 totals 11 residues. V lost 6 bases and J lost 12, with 16 bases in between.

V usage is TRBV7-9 and J usage is TRBJ2-4; weak D call: TRBD2 (5 bases). Germline loops: CDR1 SEHNR, CDR2 FQNEAQ (reference sequence). This CDR3 spans 14 amino acids. V lost 5 bases to trimming and J lost 13 bases, with 21 bases between them. The CDR3: CASSPPLGAGEQYF. The CDR3 nucleotides are TGTGCCAGCAGCCCCCCGCTAGGAGCTGGGGAGCAGTACTTC.

This clonotype was seen more than once but under ten times. The V call is TRBV20-1, the J call TRBJ2-5; a possible D gene is TRBD1 (6 bases). Trimming pared 5 bases from V and 2 bases from J, leaving 21 bases between. CDR1 and CDR2 (germline): DFQATT, SNEGSKA (reference sequence). CDR3 size: 16 residues. The CDR3 bases are TGCAGTGCTTTGGACAGTCCCGAGGGCCCTCAAGAGACCCAGTACTTC. It is translated as CSALDSPEGPQETQYF.

This clonotype has only a few counts. This chain joins TRBV25-1 and TRBJ2-3, with D perhaps matching TRBD2 (6 bases). V lost 7 bases and J 2 bases, leaving 16 bases between the germline ends. CDR1 and CDR2 from the germline V gene are MGHDK and SYGVNS. This CDR3 comprises 15 residues. CDR3 bases: TGTGCCAGCACCCCGGGACTCCCCACCACAGATACGCAGTATTTT. Residues: CASTPGLPTTDTQYF.

The chain combines TRBV29-1 with TRBJ2-3; D uncertain. Germline V gene sequence: CDR1 SQVTM, CDR2 ANQGSEA. V was shortened by 5 bases and J by 0 bases, with 6 bases between the two germline ends. The CDR3 extends over 12 amino acids. Here the CDR3 reads CSVPTSTDTQYF. The CDR3 bases are TGCAGCGTTCCGACTAGCACAGATACGCAGTATTTT.

The chain employs TRBV20-1 and TRBJ2-1, with 12 bases fitting TRBD2. V was clipped by 0 bases and J by 9 bases; unmatched bases: 6. This CDR3 spans 15 amino acids. Germline V gene data show CDR1 as DFQATT and CDR2 as SNEGSKA (reference sequence). The CDR3 loop is CSARDLAGGPVEQFF. The CDR3 bases are TGCAGTGCTAGAGACCTAGCGGGGGGGCCGGTTGAGCAGTTCTTC.

CDR3 DNA: TGCGCCAGCAGCCCCGGACTAGCGGGGGGTAGTGAGCAGTTCTTC. Its protein product is CASSPGLAGGSEQFF. This rearrangement joins TRBV4-1 to TRBJ2-1; TRBD2 matches at 14 bases. CDR1 and CDR2 (germline): MGHRA, YSYEKL. V gave up 4 bases and J gave up 9 bases; unmatched junction bases: 5. This CDR3 has 15 amino acids.

The rearrangement joins TRBV29-1 to TRBJ1-2; D remains unclear. Trimming took 7 bases from V and 4 from J, leaving 13 bases between them. This CDR3 has 12 residues. Looked up from germline, CDR1 is SQVTM and CDR2 is ANQGSEA. The CDR3 loop is CSAADSPYGYTF. In DNA form, the CDR3 reads TGCAGCGCCGCGGACTCACCCTATGGCTACACCTTC.

The chain carries TRBV12-3 or TRBV12-4 and TRBJ1-2; maybe TRBD1 (5 bases). The ends were cut back, 0 bases at V and 10 bases at J, with 15 bases in the middle. CDR3 size: 14 residues. CDR3 region: CASSLAFEAGNYTF. The CDR3, as DNA: TGTGCCAGCAGTTTAGCGTTTGAGGCAGGGAACTACACCTTC.

The gene calls are TRBV19 and TRBJ2-1; no definite D call. Trimming took off 2 bases at V and 4 bases at J, with 18 bases between the two ends. Per the germline V gene, CDR1 is LNHDA and CDR2 is SQIVND (reference sequence). The CDR3 totals 17 residues. This chain's CDR3 is CASSITVESHLYNEQFF. The CDR3 coding sequence is TGTGCCAGTAGTATAACTGTCGAGTCCCATCTTTACAATGAGCAGTTCTTC.